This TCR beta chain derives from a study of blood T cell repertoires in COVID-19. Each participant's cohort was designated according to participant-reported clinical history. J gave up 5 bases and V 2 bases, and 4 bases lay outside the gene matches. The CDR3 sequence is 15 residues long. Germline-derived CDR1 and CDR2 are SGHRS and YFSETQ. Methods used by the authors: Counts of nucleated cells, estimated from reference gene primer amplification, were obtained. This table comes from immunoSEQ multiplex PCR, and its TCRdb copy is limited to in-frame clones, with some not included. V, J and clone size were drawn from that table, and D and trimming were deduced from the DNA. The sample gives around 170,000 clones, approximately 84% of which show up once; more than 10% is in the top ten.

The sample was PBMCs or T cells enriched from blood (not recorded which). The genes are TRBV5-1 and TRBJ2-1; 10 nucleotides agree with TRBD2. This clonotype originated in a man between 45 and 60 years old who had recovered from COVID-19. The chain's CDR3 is CASSFRTSGNNEQFF. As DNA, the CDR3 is TGCGCCAGCAGCTTTAGGACTAGCGGCAACAATGAGCAGTTCTTC.